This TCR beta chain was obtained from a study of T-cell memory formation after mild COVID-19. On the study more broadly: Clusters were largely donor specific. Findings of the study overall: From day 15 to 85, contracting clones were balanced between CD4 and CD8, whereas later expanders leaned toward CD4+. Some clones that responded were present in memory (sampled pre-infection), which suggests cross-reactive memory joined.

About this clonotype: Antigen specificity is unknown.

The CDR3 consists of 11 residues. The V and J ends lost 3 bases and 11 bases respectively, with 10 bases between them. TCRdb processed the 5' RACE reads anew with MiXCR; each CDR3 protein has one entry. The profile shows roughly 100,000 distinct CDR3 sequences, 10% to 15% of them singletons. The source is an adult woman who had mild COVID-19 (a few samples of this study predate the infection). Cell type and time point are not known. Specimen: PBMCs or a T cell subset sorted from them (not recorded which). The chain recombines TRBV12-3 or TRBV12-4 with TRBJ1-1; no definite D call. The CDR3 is CASSFGVDAFF. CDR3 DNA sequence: TGTGCCAGCAGTTTTGGGGTTGATGCTTTCTTT.